The 28 T cell receptor beta chains reported below all come from one sample, sequenced in a study of T-cell memory formation after mild COVID-19. TCRdb fed the 5' RACE reads into MiXCR, producing one record per CDR3 protein. In the table there are about 240,000 distinct CDR3 sequences, 8% to 9.5% of which are singletons. The sample was PBMCs or a T cell subset sorted from them (not recorded which). These receptors were collected from a young man who had mild COVID-19 (a few samples of this study predate the infection). Cell type and time point are not known.

In this sample, this clonotype turned up a few times. This chain links TRBV11-2 with TRBJ2-4; maybe TRBD2 (6 bases). CDR3 size: 15 residues. V was clipped by 5 bases and J by 1 base, with 12 bases between them. Germline-derived CDR1 and CDR2 are SGHAT and FQNNGV. CDR3 nucleotide sequence: TGTGCCAGCAGCCCCGGGAGCCTGGCCAAAAACATTCAGTACTTC. It yields the protein CASSPGSLAKNIQYF.

This clonotype came up many times. The chain carries TRBV6-6 and TRBJ2-7; no definite D call. Germline CDR1 is MNHNY and CDR2 is SVGAGI (reference sequence). The CDR3 sequence is 13 residues long. Trimming removed 0 bases at V and 0 bases at J, with 3 bases between. CDR3 in DNA: TGTGCCAGCAGTTACTCCCCCTCCTACGAGCAGTACGTC. Amino acid sequence: CASSYSPSYEQYV.

This chain connects TRBV6-5 to TRBJ1-2; D gene unclear. V was trimmed by 0 bases and J by 4 bases, leaving 6 bases between them. The CDR3 extends over 13 amino acids. CDR1 is MNHEY, CDR2 SVGAGI, per germline. CDR3 sequence (DNA): TGTGCCAGCAGTTACTCAGATATCTATGGCTACACCTTC. Translated, it gives CASSYSDIYGYTF.

The gene calls are TRBV7-9 and TRBJ2-7; 7 nucleotides agree with TRBD2. Germline values: CDR1 SEHNR, CDR2 FQNEAQ (reference sequence). This CDR3 is built from 15 residues. V lost 1 base and J lost 2; bases outside the gene matches: 5. CDR3 loop: CASSLGAGETYEQYF. Here the CDR3 DNA reads TGTGCCAGCAGCTTAGGGGCGGGGGAGACCTACGAGCAGTACTTC.

The chain couples TRBV15 to TRBJ2-5, with D possibly being TRBD2 (5 bases). V was shortened by 1 base and J by 5 bases, with 20 bases between the two germline ends. This CDR3 comprises 17 residues. Germline V CDR1 and CDR2: LNHNV, YYDKDF (reference sequence). The CDR3 DNA reads TGTGCCACCAGCAGAGGGCTCTTGGCTAGCTTCGAGGAGACCCAGTACTTC. Amino acid sequence: CATSRGLLASFEETQYF.

This clonotype appeared a few times. The chain has TRBV6-1 and TRBJ1-4; D uncertain. Germline values: CDR1 MNHNS, CDR2 SASEGT. The CDR3 is 13 amino acids. V dropped 8 bases and J dropped 0 bases, with 7 bases sitting between them. Written as DNA, the CDR3 is TGTGCCAGCCTAACCACAACTAATGAAAAACTGTTTTTT. Encoded protein: CASLTTTNEKLFF.

This clonotype has just a few counts. This chain links TRBV7-2 with TRBJ2-5, with 8 bases matching TRBD1. V shed 3 bases, J shed 7 bases, and the junction held 16 bases outside the gene matches. This CDR3 is built from 17 residues. Germline lookup yields CDR1 SGHTA and CDR2 FQGNSA. DNA for the CDR3: TGTGCCAGCAGCTTCCAGGCAGGACAGGGAGGTCAGGGGACCCAGTACTTC. Translated: CASSFQAGQGGQGTQYF.

This clonotype was recorded at least ten times. The V gene is TRBV7-2, the J gene TRBJ1-2, with unresolved D. The CDR3 loop spans 13 amino acids. CDR1 and CDR2 (germline): SGHTA, FQGNSA. The V end lost 1 base, the J end lost 4 bases, and 7 bases lay between the germline ends. This CDR3 reads CASSLVGFYGYTF. DNA of the CDR3: TGTGCCAGCAGCTTAGTAGGTTTCTATGGCTACACCTTC.

The rearrangement uses TRBV18 and TRBJ2-7; 9 nucleotides agree with TRBD1. Germline V gene data show CDR1 as KGHSH and CDR2 as LQKENI. The CDR3 runs to 15 residues. V lost 2 bases, J lost 1 base, and 3 bases stayed unmatched. The CDR3 region is CASSPGTGRSYEQYV. CDR3 bases: TGTGCCAGCTCACCAGGGACAGGGAGGTCCTACGAGCAGTACGTC.

The rearrangement links TRBV6-5 to TRBJ2-7; D might be TRBD1 (6 bases). V was clipped by 2 bases and J by 4 bases, with 18 bases between them. The CDR3 spans 16 residues. CDR1 and CDR2 from the germline V gene are MNHEY and SVGAGI. The DNA of the CDR3 is TGTGCCAGCAGTTACCAGGACAGCCGATCGGCTTACGAGCAGTACTTC. Its translation is CASSYQDSRSAYEQYF.

This clonotype occurred a few times. V gene TRBV7-8 combines with J gene TRBJ1-1; possibly TRBD1 for D (6 bases). From germline, CDR1 is SGHVS and CDR2 FQNEAQ. The CDR3 sequence is 16 residues long. Trimming took off 5 bases at V and 11 bases at J, with 27 bases between the two ends. CDR3 nucleotide sequence: TGTGCCAGCAGCGCCGCAAGCGGGGGGTACGGGGGCAGGGCTTTCTTT. Protein product: CASSAASGGYGGRAFF.

This clonotype showed up just a few times. The chain combines TRBV6-2 or TRBV6-3 with TRBJ1-2, with TRBD1 as a possible D gene (5 bases). The CDR3 spans 13 residues. Germline-derived CDR1 and CDR2 are MNHEY and SVGEGT. V was shortened by 8 bases and J by 3 bases, with 13 bases between the two germline ends. The CDR3 nucleotides read TGTGCCAGCGGTGACAGAAATTACTATGGCTACACCTTC. It yields the protein CASGDRNYYGYTF.

The chain is built from TRBV28 and TRBJ1-5, with D uncertain. The germline V and J ends were trimmed by 2 bases and 4 bases, with 12 bases remaining between them. This CDR3 region has 15 residues. The V gene's germline CDR1 is MDHEN and CDR2 SYDVKM. CDR3 region: CASSLRGSGNQPQHF. In DNA form, the CDR3 reads TGTGCCAGCAGTTTACGGGGTAGCGGGAATCAGCCCCAGCATTTT.

In this sample, this clonotype turned up many times. The V gene is TRBV12-3 or TRBV12-4, the J gene TRBJ1-5; D ambiguous. This CDR3 spans 12 amino acids. V was cut by 1 base and J by 6 bases, with 4 bases left in between. The CDR3 DNA reads TGTGCCAGCAGTTTAGACAGTCAGCCCCAGCATTTT. Its protein product is CASSLDSQPQHF.

The sample holds a few counts of this clonotype. This chain connects TRBV20-1 to TRBJ1-1, with no clear D. CDR1 is DFQATT and CDR2 is SNEGSKA in the germline V gene (reference sequence). The CDR3 runs to 14 residues. Trimming removed 6 bases at V and 4 bases at J, with 18 bases between. CDR3 in amino acids: CSALSYSLSTEAFF. The CDR3 nucleotides are TGCAGTGCCCTGAGCTATTCCCTTTCCACTGAAGCTTTCTTT.

The J gene is TRBJ2-5, the V gene TRBV20-1, with D perhaps matching TRBD1 or TRBD2 (5 bases each). CDR3 size: 19 residues. The V and J ends lost 0 bases and 3 bases respectively, with 26 bases between them. Germline loops: CDR1 DFQATT, CDR2 SNEGSKA (reference sequence). The CDR3 coding sequence is TGCAGTGCTAGAGACCAAGCGACCCCCCGGGACCTACCCAAAGAGACCCAGTACTTC. It yields the protein CSARDQATPRDLPKETQYF.

V usage is TRBV4-3 and J usage is TRBJ1-2; D is ambiguous. Germline V gene lookup returns CDR1 LGHNA and CDR2 YSLEER. The V gene lost 3 bases and the J gene lost 5 bases, with 13 bases spanning the gap. This CDR3 comprises 14 residues. CDR3 residues: CASSQSSREYGYTF. DNA for the CDR3: TGCGCCAGCAGCCAGTCAAGCCGGGAGTATGGCTACACCTTC.

This clonotype was counted between two and nine times. The chain couples TRBV4-3 to TRBJ2-1; TRBD2 matches at 10 bases. The germline gives CDR1 LGHNA, CDR2 YSLEER. The CDR3 covers 19 residues. Unmatched junction bases numbered 17, after V lost 4 bases and J lost 5 bases. The CDR3, as DNA: TGCGCCAGCAGCCCCCGGACAGGGTCGGGACTAGCGAGTAACAATGAGCAGTTCTTC. Its protein is CASSPRTGSGLASNNEQFF.

The chain combines TRBV5-1 with TRBJ1-1, with D perhaps matching TRBD1 (5 bases). The CDR3 sequence is 17 residues long. The germline V gene encodes CDR1 SGHRS and CDR2 YFSETQ. Trimming took 5 bases from V and 4 from J, leaving 24 bases between them. The CDR3 is CASRFGDGGIRGTEAFF. The DNA of the CDR3 is TGCGCCAGCAGATTCGGGGACGGCGGAATTCGGGGCACTGAAGCTTTCTTT. Full variable domain (missing parts from reference TRBV5-1 and TRBJ1-1): KAGVTQTPRYLIKTRGQQVTLSCSPISGHRSVSWYQQTPGQGLQFLFEYFSETQRNKGNFPGRFSGRQFSNSRSEMNVSTLELGDSALYLCASRFGDGGIRGTEAFFGQGTRLTVV.

This clonotype was recorded a few times. The chain links TRBV10-3 to TRBJ1-6; the D gene is possibly TRBD1 (5 bases). Trimming left V 4 bases short and J 5 bases short, with 15 bases between. This CDR3 has 16 amino acids. The V gene's germline CDR1 is ENHRY and CDR2 SYGVKD. CDR3 loop: CAISGGGGQHNSPLHF. The CDR3 DNA reads TGTGCCATCAGTGGCGGGGGTGGGCAGCATAATTCACCCCTCCACTTT.

This clonotype came up a few times. The V and J genes are TRBV9 and TRBJ2-7; a possible D gene is TRBD2 (5 bases). The V and J ends lost 0 bases and 6 bases respectively, with 10 bases between them. Germline CDR1 reads SGDLS; CDR2 reads YYNGEE. The length of the CDR3 is 13 residues. The CDR3 loop is CASSVELATEQYF. The CDR3 nucleotides read TGTGCCAGCAGCGTAGAGCTAGCTACCGAGCAGTACTTC.

This clonotype was seen only a few times. This chain connects TRBV10-3 to TRBJ1-5; tentative D call: TRBD1 (5 bases). The CDR3 spans 12 residues. Trimming shortened V by 3 bases and J by 5 bases, and 5 bases separated the two germline ends. The germline CDR1 and CDR2 sequences are ENHRY and SYGVKD. CDR3 sequence reads: CAISEGDQPQHF. The CDR3, as DNA: TGTGCCATCAGTGAAGGGGATCAGCCCCAGCATTTT.

This clonotype was counted a few times. The chain links TRBV4-2 to TRBJ1-5; tentative D call: TRBD1 (6 bases). Germline CDR1 is LGHNA and CDR2 is YNFKEQ. This CDR3 spans 15 amino acids. Trimming pared 0 bases from V and 4 bases from J, leaving 10 bases between. CDR3 sequence: CASSQEKTGNQPQHF. The CDR3 nucleotides are TGTGCCAGCAGCCAAGAGAAAACAGGGAATCAGCCCCAGCATTTT.

The chain employs TRBV30 and TRBJ2-4; 8 bases are shared with TRBD2. Germline CDR1 GTSNPN, CDR2 SVGIG (reference sequence). The CDR3 spans 11 residues. Losses at the gene ends were 4 bases for V and 8 bases for J; bases not matched to a gene: 1. CDR3 residues: CAWTGGDIQYF. The CDR3 DNA follows: TGTGCCTGGACCGGGGGGGACATTCAGTACTTC.

This clonotype was detected a few times. The CDR3 sequence is CASSQGEGTNEKLFF. The DNA for the CDR3 is TGTGCCAGCAGCCAGGGGGAAGGAACTAATGAAAAACTGTTTTTT. J is TRBJ1-4 and V is TRBV2; TRBD1 aligns across 7 bases. The CDR3 is 15 residues long. V lost 6 bases to trimming and J lost 1 base; unmatched junction nucleotides: 5. CDR1 and CDR2 (germline): SNHLY, FYNNEI.

This clonotype has only a few counts. The chain joins TRBV4-3 to TRBJ1-1; no definite D call. CDR1 is LGHNA, CDR2 YSLEER, per germline. This CDR3 spans 17 amino acids. V lost 2 bases and J lost 0, with 16 bases in between. The CDR3 coding sequence is TGCGCCAGCAGCCAAAAGAGGGAAACAAGCTTGAACACTGAAGCTTTCTTT. This codes for CASSQKRETSLNTEAFF.

The sample holds a few counts of this clonotype. The chain recombines TRBV7-2 with TRBJ2-7, with 7 bases aligning to TRBD1. Germline CDR1 is SGHTA and CDR2 is FQGNSA. V lost 5 bases to trimming and J lost 6 bases; unmatched junction nucleotides: 7. This CDR3 spans 13 amino acids. DNA of the CDR3: TGTGCCAGCAGCACGAGACAGGGCACCGAGCAGTACGTC. It is translated as CASSTRQGTEQYV.

This clonotype occurred a few times. This chain joins TRBV5-1 and TRBJ2-3; 7 bases agree with TRBD1. The CDR3 has 16 amino acids. V lost 4 bases to trimming and J lost 2 bases; unmatched junction nucleotides: 10. Germline-derived CDR1 and CDR2 are SGHRS and YFSETQ. This chain's CDR3 is CASSPDRVLFTDTQYF. The DNA of the CDR3 is TGCGCCAGCAGCCCAGACAGGGTCTTGTTCACAGATACGCAGTATTTT.